These 14 T cell receptor beta chains were sequenced from one sample in a study of blood T cell repertoires in COVID-19. Method: immunoSEQ multiplex PCR; TCRdb's copy keeps in-frame clones and lacks some. The data hold more than 85,000 clones, with around 78% observed a single time. Sequences were obtained from peripheral blood. These receptors originate from a woman between 55 and 75 years old with acute or convalescent COVID-19.

The rearrangement joins TRBV4-1 to TRBJ1-2; D may be TRBD1 (6 bases). Deletions cut 0 bases from V and 4 bases from J, with 9 bases between. CDR3 size: 14 residues. Germline V gene lookup returns CDR1 MGHRA and CDR2 YSYEKL. The CDR3 loop reads CASSQETGLYGYTF. The CDR3 DNA follows: TGCGCCAGCAGCCAAGAAACAGGGCTCTATGGCTACACCTTC.

The chain has TRBV7-8 and TRBJ2-3, with D maybe TRBD1 (6 bases). Trimming took 2 bases from V and 8 from J, leaving 8 bases between them. The length of the CDR3 is 12 residues. Germline-derived CDR1 and CDR2 are SGHVS and FQNEAQ. The CDR3 DNA reads as TGTGCCAGCAGCTTACCAGGGGCTACGCAGTATTTT. It translates to CASSLPGATQYF.

The chain carries TRBV3-1 (or the pseudogene TRBV3-2) and TRBJ1-1, with 7 bases matching TRBD1. The V gene's germline CDR1 is LGHDT and CDR2 YNNKEL (reference sequence). The CDR3 extends over 17 amino acids. Trimming cost V 3 bases and J 3 bases; bases outside gene matches: 13. CDR3 nucleotides: TGTGCCAGCAGCCACGAACGGACAGGCCAAGGGCACACTGAAGCTTTCTTT. This gives the protein CASSHERTGQGHTEAFF.

The CDR3 region has the DNA TGTGCCAGCAGCTCGACAGGGATTGAAGCTTTCTTT. Translating gives CASSSTGIEAFF. The rearrangement uses TRBV7-9 and TRBJ1-1; 7 nucleotides line up with TRBD1. The CDR3 is made up of 12 amino acids. CDR1 and CDR2 from the germline V gene are SEHNR and FQNEAQ (reference sequence). V lost 4 bases and J lost 7; bases outside the gene matches: 3.

The chain carries TRBV27 and TRBJ1-3, with D maybe TRBD1 (6 bases). V was cut by 2 bases and J by 4 bases, with 9 bases left in between. The CDR3 runs to 14 residues. CDR1 is MNHEY, CDR2 SMNVEV, per germline (reference sequence). CDR3 DNA sequence: TGTGCCAGCAGTTTACAGGGGAAGGGAAACACCATATATTTT. Translation: CASSLQGKGNTIYF.

This sequence joins TRBV9 and TRBJ1-2; no firm D call. The CDR3 is made up of 13 amino acids. V was trimmed by 4 bases and J by 8 bases, leaving 15 bases between them. Germline V gives CDR1 SGDLS, CDR2 YYNGEE. This CDR3 is CASSPGEAVGYTF. CDR3 coding DNA: TGTGCCAGCAGCCCCGGGGAGGCCGTGGGCTACACCTTC.

The chain couples TRBV15 to TRBJ1-4; a possible D gene is TRBD1 (6 bases). Trimming removed 0 bases from V and 8 bases from J, with 10 bases in between. This CDR3 is 14 amino acids long. Germline V gene data show CDR1 as LNHNV and CDR2 as YYDKDF (reference sequence). In DNA form, the CDR3 reads TGTGCCACCAGCAGAGAGGGGGCGGCCGAAAAACTGTTTTTT. The encoded protein is CATSREGAAEKLFF.

The CDR3 loop reads CASVPSGLGGYTF. The CDR3 nucleotides are TGTGCCAGCGTCCCTTCGGGGTTGGGTGGCTACACCTTC. The chain carries TRBV2 and TRBJ1-2; D ambiguous. V lost 8 bases and J 7 bases, leaving 17 bases between the germline ends. Germline V lookup: CDR1 SNHLY, CDR2 FYNNEI. The CDR3 covers 13 residues.

The V call is TRBV11-2, the J call TRBJ2-1, with D maybe TRBD2 (6 bases). This CDR3 contains 15 residues. Trimming pared 3 bases from V and 10 bases from J, leaving 19 bases between. CDR1 and CDR2 from the germline V gene are SGHAT and FQNNGV. The chain's CDR3 is CASSFQISGPGEQFF. The CDR3 DNA reads TGTGCCAGCAGCTTTCAAATAAGCGGGCCGGGGGAGCAGTTCTTC.

CDR3 residues: CASSRGGPETQYF. The CDR3 DNA follows: TGTGCCAGTAGTAGGGGGGGGCCGGAGACCCAGTACTTC. V and J are TRBV19 and TRBJ2-5, with D perhaps matching TRBD2 (7 bases). Germline V gives CDR1 LNHDA, CDR2 SQIVND (reference sequence). The CDR3 contains 13 residues. Trimming removed 4 bases at V and 5 bases at J, with 11 bases between. Using reference TRBV19 and TRBJ2-5 for the parts outside the CDR3, the full variable domain is DGGITQSPKYLFRKEGQNVTLSCEQNLNHDAMYWYRQDPGQGLRLIYYSQIVNDFQKGDIAEGYSVSREKKESFPLTVTSAQKNPTAFYLCASSRGGPETQYFGPGTRLLVL.

This clone occurred once. The genes are TRBV28 and TRBJ1-2; D gene ambiguous. The CDR3 is 14 amino acids. Trimming removed 4 bases at V and 3 bases at J, with 12 bases between. Germline CDR1 is MDHEN and CDR2 is SYDVKM. The CDR3, as DNA: TGTGCCAGCAGTTCTCGTCCTCCTGACTATGGCTACACCTTC. Translating it yields CASSSRPPDYGYTF.

The genes are TRBV7-2 and TRBJ2-7; maybe TRBD2 (6 bases). Per germline, CDR1 SGHTA and CDR2 FQGNSA. The CDR3 sequence is 14 residues long. The germline V and J ends were trimmed by 7 bases and 2 bases, with 15 bases remaining between them. CDR3 nucleotide sequence: TGTGCCAGCACCCACCCTAGCGCAGCCTACGAGCAGTACTTC. It codes for CASTHPSAAYEQYF.

This rearrangement joins TRBV15 to TRBJ2-7, with TRBD1 matching over 8 bases. The ends lost 0 bases at V and 7 bases at J; junction bases unmatched: 8. This CDR3 has 15 residues. The germline V gene has CDR1 LNHNV and CDR2 YYDKDF (reference sequence). The CDR3 spells CATSRDRSRGLEQYF. CDR3 nucleotide sequence: TGTGCCACCAGCAGAGATCGAAGCAGGGGGCTGGAGCAGTACTTC.

This rearrangement joins TRBV19 to TRBJ1-2; D perhaps matches TRBD1 (6 bases). V was clipped by 9 bases and J by 4 bases, with 18 bases between them. This CDR3 contains 14 residues. Germline lookup yields CDR1 LNHDA and CDR2 SQIVND (reference sequence). CDR3 residues: CASMARQASYGYTF. CDR3 sequence (DNA): TGTGCCAGCATGGCCCGACAGGCGTCCTATGGCTACACCTTC.